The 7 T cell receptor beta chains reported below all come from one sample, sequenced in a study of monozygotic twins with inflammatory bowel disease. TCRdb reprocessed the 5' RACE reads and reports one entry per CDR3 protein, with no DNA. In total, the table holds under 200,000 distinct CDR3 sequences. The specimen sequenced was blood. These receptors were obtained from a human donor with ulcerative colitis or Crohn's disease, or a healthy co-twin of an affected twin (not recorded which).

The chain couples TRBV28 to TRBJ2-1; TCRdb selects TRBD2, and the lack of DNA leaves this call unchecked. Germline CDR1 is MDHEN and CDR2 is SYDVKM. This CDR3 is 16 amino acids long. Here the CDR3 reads CASSSLGLANYNEQFF.

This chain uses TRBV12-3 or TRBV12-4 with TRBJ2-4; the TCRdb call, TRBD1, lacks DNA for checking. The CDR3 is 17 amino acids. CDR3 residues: CASSLRMTDLAKNIQYF.

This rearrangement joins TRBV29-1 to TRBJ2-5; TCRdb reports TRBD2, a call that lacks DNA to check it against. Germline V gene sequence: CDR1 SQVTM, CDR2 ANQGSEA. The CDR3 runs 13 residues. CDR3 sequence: CSAGLLNKETQYF.

The CDR3 loop is CSAMDRDTDTQYF. This sequence joins TRBV20-1 and TRBJ2-3. This CDR3 has 13 residues. From germline, CDR1 is DFQATT and CDR2 SNEGSKA (reference sequence).

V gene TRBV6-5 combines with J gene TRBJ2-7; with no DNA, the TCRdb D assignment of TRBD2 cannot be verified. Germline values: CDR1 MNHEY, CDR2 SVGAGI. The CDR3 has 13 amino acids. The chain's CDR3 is CASGRRPPYEQYF.

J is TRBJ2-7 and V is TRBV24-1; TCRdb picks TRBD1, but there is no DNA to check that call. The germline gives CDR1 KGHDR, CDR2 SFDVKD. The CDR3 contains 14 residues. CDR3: CATSEGGSPYEQYF.

Here the CDR3 reads CASSLDGSNQPQHF. The J gene is TRBJ1-5, the V gene TRBV5-1. CDR3 length equals 14 residues. Germline V gene sequence: CDR1 SGHRS, CDR2 YFSETQ.